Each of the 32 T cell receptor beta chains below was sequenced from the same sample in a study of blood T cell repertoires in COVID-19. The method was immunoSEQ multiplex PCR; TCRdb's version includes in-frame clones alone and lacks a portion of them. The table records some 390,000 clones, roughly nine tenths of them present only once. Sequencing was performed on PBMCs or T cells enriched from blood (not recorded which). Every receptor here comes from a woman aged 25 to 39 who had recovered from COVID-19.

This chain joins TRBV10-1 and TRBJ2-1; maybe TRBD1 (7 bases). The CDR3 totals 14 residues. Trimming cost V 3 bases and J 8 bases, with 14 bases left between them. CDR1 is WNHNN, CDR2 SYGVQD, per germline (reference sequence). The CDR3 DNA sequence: TGCGCCAGCAGTGACAGGGGGGAGATCGATGAGCAGTTCTTC. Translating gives CASSDRGEIDEQFF.

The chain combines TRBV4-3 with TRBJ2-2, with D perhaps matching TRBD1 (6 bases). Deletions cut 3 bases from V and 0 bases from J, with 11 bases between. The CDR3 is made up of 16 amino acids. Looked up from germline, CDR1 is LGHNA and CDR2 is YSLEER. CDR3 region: CASSHLDSTNTGELFF. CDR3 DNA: TGCGCCAGCAGCCACCTGGACAGCACGAACACCGGGGAGCTGTTTTTT.

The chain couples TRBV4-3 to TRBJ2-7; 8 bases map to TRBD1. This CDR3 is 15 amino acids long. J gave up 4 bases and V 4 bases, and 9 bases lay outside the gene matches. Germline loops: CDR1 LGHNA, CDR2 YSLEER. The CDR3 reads CASSPRAGGLYEQYF. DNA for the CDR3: TGCGCCAGCAGCCCCCGTGCAGGGGGCTTGTACGAGCAGTACTTC.

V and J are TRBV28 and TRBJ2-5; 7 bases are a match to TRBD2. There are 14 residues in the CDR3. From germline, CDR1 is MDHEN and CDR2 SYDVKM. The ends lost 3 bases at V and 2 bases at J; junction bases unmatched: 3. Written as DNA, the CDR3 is TGTGCCAGCAGTTTGGGAGGGAGGCAAGAGACCCAGTACTTC. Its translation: CASSLGGRQETQYF.

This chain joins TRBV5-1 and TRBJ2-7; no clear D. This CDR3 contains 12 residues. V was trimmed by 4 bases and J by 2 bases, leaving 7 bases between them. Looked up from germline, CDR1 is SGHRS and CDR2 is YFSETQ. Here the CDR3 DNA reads TGCGCCAGCAGCCTAGGAGCCTACGAGCAGTACTTC. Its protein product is CASSLGAYEQYF.

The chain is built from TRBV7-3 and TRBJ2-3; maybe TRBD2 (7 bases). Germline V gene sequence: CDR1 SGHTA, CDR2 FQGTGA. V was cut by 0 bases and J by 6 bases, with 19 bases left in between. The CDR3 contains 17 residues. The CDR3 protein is CASSLTRGGQAGDTQYF. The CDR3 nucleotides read TGTGCCAGCAGCTTAACTCGCGGGGGCCAGGCGGGGGATACGCAGTATTTT.

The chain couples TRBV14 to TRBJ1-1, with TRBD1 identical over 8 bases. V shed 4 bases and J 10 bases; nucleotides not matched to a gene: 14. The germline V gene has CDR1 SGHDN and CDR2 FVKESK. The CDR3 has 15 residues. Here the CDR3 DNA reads TGTGCCAGCAGCCGATCTCCGGGACAGGCTACGGGAGCTTTCTTT. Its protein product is CASSRSPGQATGAFF.

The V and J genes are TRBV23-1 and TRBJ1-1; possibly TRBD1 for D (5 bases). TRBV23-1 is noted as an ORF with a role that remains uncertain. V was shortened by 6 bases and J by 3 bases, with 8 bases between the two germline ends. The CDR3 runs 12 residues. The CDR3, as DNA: TGCGCCAGCAGCTCGACAGACACTGAAGCTTTCTTT. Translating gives CASSSTDTEAFF.

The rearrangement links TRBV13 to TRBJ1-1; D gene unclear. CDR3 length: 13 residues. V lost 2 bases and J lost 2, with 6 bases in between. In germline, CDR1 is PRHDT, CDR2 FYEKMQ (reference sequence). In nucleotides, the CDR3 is TGTGCCAGCAGCTTACTGAGAAACACTGAAGCTTTCTTT. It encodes CASSLLRNTEAFF. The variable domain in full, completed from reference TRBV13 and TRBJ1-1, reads AAGVIQSPRHLIKEKRETATLKCYPIPRHDTVYWYQQGPGQDPQFLISFYEKMQSDKGSIPDRFSAQQFSDYHSELNMSSLELGDSALYFCASSLLRNTEAFFGQGTRLTVV.

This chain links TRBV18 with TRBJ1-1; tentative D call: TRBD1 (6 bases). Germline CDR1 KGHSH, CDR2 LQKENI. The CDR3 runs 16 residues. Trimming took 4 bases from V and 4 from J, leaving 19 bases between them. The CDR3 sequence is CASSLKTPGQATEAFF. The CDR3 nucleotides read TGTGCCAGCTCACTTAAAACCCCGGGACAAGCCACTGAAGCTTTCTTT.

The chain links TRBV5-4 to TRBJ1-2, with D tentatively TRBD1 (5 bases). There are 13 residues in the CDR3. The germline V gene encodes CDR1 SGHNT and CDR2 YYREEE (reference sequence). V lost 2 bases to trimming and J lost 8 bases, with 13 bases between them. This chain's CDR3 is CASSFEGARGYTF. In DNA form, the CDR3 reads TGTGCCAGCAGCTTCGAAGGGGCGAGGGGCTACACCTTC.

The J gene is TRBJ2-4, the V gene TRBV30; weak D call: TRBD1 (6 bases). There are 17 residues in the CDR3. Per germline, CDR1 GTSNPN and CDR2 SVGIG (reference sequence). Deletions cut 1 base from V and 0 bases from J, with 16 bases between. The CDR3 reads CAWSGIKTGLAKNIQYF. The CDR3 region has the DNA TGTGCCTGGAGTGGGATTAAGACAGGACTAGCCAAAAACATTCAGTACTTC.

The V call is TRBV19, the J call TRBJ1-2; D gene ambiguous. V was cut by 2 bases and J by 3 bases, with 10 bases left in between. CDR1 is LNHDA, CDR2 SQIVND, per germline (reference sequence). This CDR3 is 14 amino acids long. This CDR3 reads CASSIRGRDYGYTF. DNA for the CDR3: TGTGCCAGTAGTATAAGAGGCAGAGACTATGGCTACACCTTC.

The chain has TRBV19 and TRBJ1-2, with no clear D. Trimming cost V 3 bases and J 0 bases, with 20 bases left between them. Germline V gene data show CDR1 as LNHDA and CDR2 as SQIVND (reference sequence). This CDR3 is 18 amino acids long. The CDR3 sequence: CASSIRSSAEPSNYGYTF. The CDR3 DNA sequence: TGTGCCAGTAGTATCCGATCAAGCGCGGAACCATCTAACTATGGCTACACCTTC.

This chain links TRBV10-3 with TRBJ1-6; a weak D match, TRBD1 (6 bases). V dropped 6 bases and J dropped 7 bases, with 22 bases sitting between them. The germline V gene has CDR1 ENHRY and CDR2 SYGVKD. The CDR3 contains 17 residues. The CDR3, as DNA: TGTGCCATCAGCCCCTACTCCCCAGGGGAATTGAATTCACCCCTCCACTTT. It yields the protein CAISPYSPGELNSPLHF.

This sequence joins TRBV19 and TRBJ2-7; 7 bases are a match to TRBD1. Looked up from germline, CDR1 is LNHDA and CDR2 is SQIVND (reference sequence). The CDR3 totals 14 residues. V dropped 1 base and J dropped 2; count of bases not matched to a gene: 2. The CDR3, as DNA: TGTGCCAGTAGTATAGGGGGGACAGCCTACGAGCAGTACTTC. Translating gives CASSIGGTAYEQYF.

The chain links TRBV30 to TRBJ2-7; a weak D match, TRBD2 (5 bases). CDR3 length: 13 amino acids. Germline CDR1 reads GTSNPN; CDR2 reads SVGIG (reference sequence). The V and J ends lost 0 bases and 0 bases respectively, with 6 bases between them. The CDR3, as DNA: TGTGCCTGGAGTGTAGGGAGCTCCTACGAGCAGTACTTC. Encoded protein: CAWSVGSSYEQYF.

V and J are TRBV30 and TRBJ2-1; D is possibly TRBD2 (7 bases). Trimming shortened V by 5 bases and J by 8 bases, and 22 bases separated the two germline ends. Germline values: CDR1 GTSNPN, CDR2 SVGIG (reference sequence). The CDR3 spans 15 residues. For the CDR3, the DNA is TGTGCCTGGGACGGTGGGGGGGGCATTTTCGATGAGCAGTTCTTC. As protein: CAWDGGGGIFDEQFF. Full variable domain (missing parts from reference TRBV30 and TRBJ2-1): SQTIHQWPATLVQPVGSPLSLECTVEGTSNPNLYWYRQAAGRGLQLLFYSVGIGQISSEVPQNLSASRPQDRQFILSSKKLLLSDSGFYLCAWDGGGGIFDEQFFGPGTRLTVL.

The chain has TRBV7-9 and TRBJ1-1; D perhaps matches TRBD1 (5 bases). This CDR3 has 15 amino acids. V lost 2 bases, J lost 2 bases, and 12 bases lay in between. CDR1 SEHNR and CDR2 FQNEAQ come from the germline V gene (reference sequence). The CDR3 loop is CASSLYPGINTEAFF. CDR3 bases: TGTGCCAGCAGCTTATACCCAGGGATAAACACTGAAGCTTTCTTT.

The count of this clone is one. CDR3 amino acids: CASSPQPQGALFEDTEAFF. CDR3 nucleotides: TGTGCCAGCAGCCCTCAACCTCAGGGGGCCTTATTTGAGGACACTGAAGCTTTCTTT. V and J are TRBV7-9 and TRBJ1-1, with 8 bases fitting TRBD1. Germline V lookup: CDR1 SEHNR, CDR2 FQNEAQ (reference sequence). V was clipped by 5 bases and J by 3 bases; unmatched bases: 20. This CDR3 is built from 19 residues. Supplemented by reference TRBV7-9 and TRBJ1-1, the full variable domain reads DTGVSQNPRHKITKRGQNVTFRCDPISEHNRLYWYRQTLGQGPEFLTYFQNEAQLEKSRLLSDRFSAERPKGSFSTLEIQRTEQGDSAMYLCASSPQPQGALFEDTEAFFGQGTRLTVV.

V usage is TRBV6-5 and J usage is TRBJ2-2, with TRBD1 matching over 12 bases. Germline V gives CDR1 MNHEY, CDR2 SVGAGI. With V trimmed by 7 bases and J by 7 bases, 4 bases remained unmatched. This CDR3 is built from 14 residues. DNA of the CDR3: TGTGCCAGCACCGGGACAGGGGGCATCGGGGAGCTGTTTTTT. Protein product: CASTGTGGIGELFF.

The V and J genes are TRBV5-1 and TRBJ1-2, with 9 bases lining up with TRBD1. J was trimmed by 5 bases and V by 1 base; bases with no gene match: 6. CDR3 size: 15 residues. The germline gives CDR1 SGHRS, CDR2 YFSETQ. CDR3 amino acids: CASSLTLTGGYGYTF. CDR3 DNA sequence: TGCGCCAGCAGCTTGACCCTGACAGGGGGGTATGGCTACACCTTC.

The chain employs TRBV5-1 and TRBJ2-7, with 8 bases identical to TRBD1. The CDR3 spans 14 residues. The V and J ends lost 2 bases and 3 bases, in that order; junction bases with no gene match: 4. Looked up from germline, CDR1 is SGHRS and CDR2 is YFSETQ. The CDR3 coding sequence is TGCGCCAGCAGCTTCGGGACAGGACTCTACGAGCAGTACTTC. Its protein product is CASSFGTGLYEQYF.

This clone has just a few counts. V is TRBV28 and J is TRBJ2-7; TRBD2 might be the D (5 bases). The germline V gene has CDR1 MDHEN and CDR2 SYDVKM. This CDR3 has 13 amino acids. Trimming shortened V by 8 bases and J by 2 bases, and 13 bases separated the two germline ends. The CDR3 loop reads CASGKSGPYEQYF. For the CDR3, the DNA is TGTGCCAGCGGAAAGAGCGGACCCTACGAGCAGTACTTC.

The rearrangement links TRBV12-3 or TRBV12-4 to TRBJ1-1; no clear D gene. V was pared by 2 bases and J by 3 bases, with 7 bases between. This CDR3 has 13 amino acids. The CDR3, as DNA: TGTGCCAGCAGTTTATTGCAGGACACTGAAGCTTTCTTT. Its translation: CASSLLQDTEAFF.

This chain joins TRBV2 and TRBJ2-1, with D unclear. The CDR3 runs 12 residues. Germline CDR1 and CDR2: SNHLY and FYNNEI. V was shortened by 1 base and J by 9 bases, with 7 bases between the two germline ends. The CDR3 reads CASSEDVGEQFF. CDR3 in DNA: TGTGCCAGCAGTGAAGACGTCGGTGAGCAGTTCTTC.

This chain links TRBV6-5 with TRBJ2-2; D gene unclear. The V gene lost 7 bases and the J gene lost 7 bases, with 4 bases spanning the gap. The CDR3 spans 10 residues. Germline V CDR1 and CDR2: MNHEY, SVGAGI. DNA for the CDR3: TGTGCCAGCACCAGCGGGGAGCTGTTTTTT. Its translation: CASTSGELFF.

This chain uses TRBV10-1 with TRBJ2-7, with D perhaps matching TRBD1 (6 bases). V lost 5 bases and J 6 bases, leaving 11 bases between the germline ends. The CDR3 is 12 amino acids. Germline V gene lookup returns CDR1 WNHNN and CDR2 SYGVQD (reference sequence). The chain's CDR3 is CASSFTGSEQYF. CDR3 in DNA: TGCGCCAGCAGTTTCACAGGGTCCGAGCAGTACTTC.

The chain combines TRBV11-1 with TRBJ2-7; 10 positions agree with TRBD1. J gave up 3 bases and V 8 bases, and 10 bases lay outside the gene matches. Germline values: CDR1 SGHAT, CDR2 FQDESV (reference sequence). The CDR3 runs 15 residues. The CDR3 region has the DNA TGTGCCAGCGCACCCCGGGACAGGGGTATCTACGAGCAGTACTTC. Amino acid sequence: CASAPRDRGIYEQYF.

This CDR3 is CASSLLAGGRYEQFF. CDR3 DNA sequence: TGTGCCAGTAGTTTACTAGCGGGGGGGCGGTATGAGCAGTTCTTC. V gene TRBV19 combines with J gene TRBJ2-1; TRBD2 aligns across 13 bases. Unmatched junction bases numbered 6, after V lost 5 bases and J lost 8 bases. The CDR3 consists of 15 residues. Germline CDR1 and CDR2: LNHDA and SQIVND (reference sequence).

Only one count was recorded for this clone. CDR3 DNA sequence: TGTGCCAGCTCACCACGGACAGGGTCTACTGGGGCCAACGTCCTGACTTTC. It encodes CASSPRTGSTGANVLTF. The chain employs TRBV18 and TRBJ2-6, with 8 bases matching TRBD1. There are 17 residues in the CDR3. Germline values: CDR1 KGHSH, CDR2 LQKENI. Unmatched junction bases numbered 4, after V lost 1 base and J lost 2 bases. The full variable domain, its missing parts supplied by reference TRBV18 and TRBJ2-6, is NAGVMQNPRHLVRRRGQEARLRCSPMKGHSHVYWYRQLPEEGLKFMVYLQKENIIDESGMPKERFSAEFPKEGPSILRIQQVVRGDSAAYFCASSPRTGSTGANVLTFGAGSRLTVL.

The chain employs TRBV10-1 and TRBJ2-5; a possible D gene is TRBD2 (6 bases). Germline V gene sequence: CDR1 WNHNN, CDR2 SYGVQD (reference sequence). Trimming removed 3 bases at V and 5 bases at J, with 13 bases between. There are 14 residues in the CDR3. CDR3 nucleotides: TGCGCCAGCAGTGAAGGAGGGAACGGGGAGACCCAGTACTTC. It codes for CASSEGGNGETQYF.